This TCR beta chain derives from a study of blood T cell repertoires in COVID-19. Cohort assignment relied on participant-reported clinical history. Profiled with immunoSEQ multiplex PCR; TCRdb holds only in-frame clones, not every one. The sample has about 240,000 clones, 87% seen once; the top ten hold 2% to 3%. V lost 6 bases to trimming and J lost 1 base, with 21 bases between them. The CDR3 sequence is 16 residues long. Germline V CDR1 and CDR2: SQVTM, ANQGSEA. This TCR was sampled from a woman in her thirties with acute COVID-19. The sample comprised PBMCs or T cells enriched from blood (not recorded which). V is TRBV29-1 and J is TRBJ1-2; a possible D gene is TRBD1 (6 bases). The CDR3 DNA reads TGCAGCGTAAAGGACGGACAGAGCTTTATTAACTATGGCTACACCTTC. Translated, it gives CSVKDGQSFINYGYTF.